Sequencing of this T cell receptor (beta chain) was carried out in a study of blood T cell repertoires in COVID-19. For the study at large: Collection of acute and convalescent COVID-19 samples took place in the United States, Italy and Spain. PBMCs, B-cell-depleted T cells, or T cells were the source of the cDNA or gDNA that made up the material.

Per the original data handling: Amplification with reference gene primers provided the estimates of nucleated cell counts. Only in-frame clones appear in the TCRdb table, and some are missing; sequencing was by immunoSEQ multiplex PCR. D and trimming were read from the DNA, whereas the V and J calls and clone size are those reported in that table. This sample yields tens of thousands of clones, of which roughly three quarters are seen a single time; 2% to 2.5% belongs to the top ten. CDR1 and CDR2 (germline): KGHSH, LQKENI. CDR3 length: 16 amino acids. Germline trimming cut 2 bases from V and 7 bases from J; bases unmatched to any gene: 5.

The V call is TRBV18, the J call TRBJ1-6; 10 bases match TRBD1. The specimen sequenced was peripheral blood. The sequence was obtained from a man between 70 and 80 years old with COVID-19, enrolled during active disease. CDR3 residues: CASSPSGQGVNSPLHF. The CDR3 DNA follows: TGTGCCAGCTCACCAAGCGGACAGGGGGTGAATTCACCCCTCCACTTT.